Presented here are 12 T cell receptor beta chains from one specimen sequenced in a study of blood T cell repertoires in COVID-19. Sequenced by immunoSEQ multiplex PCR; TCRdb stores in-frame clones only, minus some. Of 130,000 or so clones listed, 84% are singletons. The sample comprised peripheral blood. The receptors shown here come from a man in his 60s with acute or convalescent COVID-19.

The gene calls are TRBV4-1 and TRBJ2-7; tentative D call: TRBD2 (6 bases). The germline V gene encodes CDR1 MGHRA and CDR2 YSYEKL. V was cut by 0 bases and J by 0 bases, with 21 bases left in between. The CDR3 has 19 amino acids. In DNA form, the CDR3 reads TGCGCCAGCAGCCAAGACCCGTCGGTCCGGGGGATGAGCTCCTACGAGCAGTACTTC. Translating it yields CASSQDPSVRGMSSYEQYF.

This clone was counted a single time. The chain carries TRBV5-1 and TRBJ2-2; D may be TRBD1 (6 bases). The CDR3 contains 15 residues. Germline V CDR1 and CDR2: SGHRS, YFSETQ. The germline V and J ends were trimmed by 4 bases and 5 bases, with 15 bases remaining between them. Written as DNA, the CDR3 is TGCGCCAGCAGCGCAGTTGGGGGCCAGACCGGGGAGCTGTTTTTT. This encodes CASSAVGGQTGELFF.

This clone was detected once. The V and J genes are TRBV11-2 and TRBJ1-2, with D perhaps TRBD1 (5 bases). The germline CDR1 and CDR2 sequences are SGHAT and FQNNGV. V shed 6 bases and J shed 0 bases, with 8 bases lying between them. The CDR3 is made up of 13 amino acids. The CDR3 spells CASSHRTNYGYTF. Here the CDR3 DNA reads TGTGCCAGCAGTCACAGGACTAACTATGGCTACACCTTC.

The table lists this clone with a few counts. For the CDR3, the DNA is TGTGCCAGCAGCGTAGACCAGGGGCGCACTGAAGCTTTCTTT. It translates to CASSVDQGRTEAFF. The J gene is TRBJ1-1, the V gene TRBV9, with a possible D match to TRBD1 (6 bases). The CDR3 has 14 residues. Between the trimmed V and J ends, which lost 0 bases and 4 bases, there was a span of 10 bases. Looked up from germline, CDR1 is SGDLS and CDR2 is YYNGEE.

J is TRBJ2-7 and V is TRBV5-8; 11 bases align to TRBD1. Per germline, CDR1 SGHTS and CDR2 YDEGEE. The trim removed 2 bases at V and 5 bases at J, leaving 6 bases unmatched. The CDR3 spans 15 residues. The CDR3 region is CASSFSGQGGHEQYF. The CDR3 DNA reads TGTGCCAGCAGCTTCTCGGGACAGGGGGGTCACGAGCAGTACTTC.

The V gene is TRBV5-3, the J gene TRBJ1-1; TRBD1 aligns across 7 bases. TRBV5-3 is noted as an ORF with a role that remains uncertain. V gave up 0 bases and J gave up 1 base; unmatched junction bases: 3. The CDR3 runs 15 residues. CDR3 loop: CARSLGDRRNTEAFF. For the CDR3, the DNA is TGTGCCAGAAGCTTGGGGGACAGAAGGAACACTGAAGCTTTCTTT.

The chain uses TRBV6-6 and TRBJ2-2, with 8 nucleotides matching TRBD2. J gave up 1 base and V 6 bases, and 4 bases lay outside the gene matches. CDR1 MNHNY and CDR2 SVGAGI come from the germline V gene (reference sequence). The CDR3 loop spans 15 amino acids. CDR3 bases: TGTGCCAGCAGACCGAGCGGGAGGAACACCGGGGAGCTGTTTTTT. It encodes CASRPSGRNTGELFF.

This sequence joins TRBV5-6 and TRBJ1-5; TRBD1 might be the D (6 bases). This CDR3 is built from 14 residues. Germline CDR1 reads SGHDT; CDR2 reads YYEEEE. Between the trimmed V and J ends, which lost 4 bases and 3 bases, there was a span of 11 bases. Here the CDR3 reads CASSDRDTNQPQHF. DNA for the CDR3: TGTGCCAGCAGCGACCGGGACACCAATCAGCCCCAGCATTTT.

CDR3 coding DNA: TGTGCCAGCAGCCAAGATGTAGGGGCCTACAATGAGCAGTTCTTC. It yields the protein CASSQDVGAYNEQFF. The chain recombines TRBV14 with TRBJ2-1, with D perhaps matching TRBD1 (5 bases). The CDR3 runs 15 residues. The V end was cut by 0 bases, the J end by 2 bases, with 8 bases between. Germline values: CDR1 SGHDN, CDR2 FVKESK.

This chain uses TRBV14 with TRBJ2-7; 8 nucleotides agree with TRBD2. CDR3 length equals 15 residues. CDR1 SGHDN and CDR2 FVKESK come from the germline V gene. V dropped 4 bases and J dropped 4; count of bases not matched to a gene: 9. This CDR3 reads CASSPGEREFYEQYF. The CDR3 DNA is TGTGCCAGCAGCCCCGGGGAGCGGGAGTTTTACGAGCAGTACTTC.

This chain joins TRBV24-1 and TRBJ2-5; D is unclear. In germline, CDR1 is KGHDR, CDR2 SFDVKD. The CDR3 is 14 residues long. The V and J ends lost 0 bases and 2 bases respectively, with 6 bases between them. In DNA form, the CDR3 reads TGTGCCACCAGTGATTTGGGAGCACAAGAGACCCAGTACTTC. Residues: CATSDLGAQETQYF.

The chain joins TRBV10-1 to TRBJ2-7; 7 nucleotides line up with TRBD1. This CDR3 region has 13 residues. V lost 5 bases to trimming and J lost 7 bases; unmatched junction nucleotides: 8. The V gene's germline CDR1 is WNHNN and CDR2 SYGVQD (reference sequence). Here the CDR3 reads CASSSGGRREQYF. The CDR3 nucleotides read TGCGCCAGCAGTTCAGGGGGAAGGCGTGAGCAGTACTTC.